The clone carrying this TCR beta chain was observed a single time. There are 16 residues in the CDR3. The V and J ends lost 4 bases and 6 bases, in that order; junction bases with no gene match: 9. The V gene's germline CDR1 is SGHRS and CDR2 YFSETQ. This record comes from a study of blood T cell repertoires in COVID-19. Study-wide background: Nucleic acid was either cDNA or gDNA, and it came from T cells, B-cell-depleted T cells, or PBMCs.

Methods used by the authors: Amplified reference gene primers provided the basis for estimating nucleated cell counts. The method was immunoSEQ multiplex PCR; TCRdb's version includes in-frame clones alone and lacks a portion of them. Clonal size and the V and J genes are those of that table, whereas D and trimming came from the DNA. The data show under 250,000 clones, about nine tenths seen once. The chain carries TRBV5-1 and TRBJ1-4; 10 bases are shared with TRBD1. Sequencing used peripheral blood. This TCR came from a woman between 55 and 75 years old who had recovered from COVID-19. The CDR3 loop is CASSRVTGQGHEKLFF. The CDR3 DNA follows: TGCGCCAGCAGCCGAGTCACGGGACAGGGGCATGAAAAACTGTTTTTT.